This T cell receptor beta chain derives from a study of T cells after yellow fever vaccination. For the study at large: SMART-Seq v4 Ultra Low Input prepared libraries from low-cell fractions.

The CDR3 covers 16 residues. Losses at the gene ends were 1 base for V and 0 bases for J; bases not matched to a gene: 5. Looked up from germline, CDR1 is SGHNT and CDR2 is YYREEE (reference sequence). The study made its TCR cDNA through 5'RACE template switching. That step introduced a universal primer site along with UMIs. Via MiXCR, TCRdb re-called the 5' RACE reads, giving one row per CDR3 protein. The sample includes about 300,000 distinct CDR3 sequences, approximately 8% seen only once; the top ten take over 3%. In regard to this clonotype: The antigen is undetermined.

General observations from the study: It was a small share of clonotypes that appeared in both CD4 and CD8 compartments. The secondary T-cell response peaked on day 5, not day 15, but was weaker.

V usage is TRBV5-4 and J usage is TRBJ2-3; 7 bases map to TRBD2. The input for sequencing was CD4+ T cells sorted from PBMCs, taken 5 days after the yellow fever booster vaccination. This sequence was found in a man younger than 30 who received the YFV17D yellow fever vaccine. The CDR3 sequence is CASSLRDYPSTDTQYF. The CDR3 DNA reads as TGTGCCAGCAGCTTGCGGGACTACCCAAGCACAGATACGCAGTATTTT. The variable domain in full, with the rest retrieved from reference TRBV5-4 and TRBJ2-3, is ETGVTQSPTHLIKTRGQQVTLRCSSQSGHNTVSWYQQALGQGPQFIFQYYREEENGRGNFPPRFSGLQFPNYSSELNVNALELDDSALYLCASSLRDYPSTDTQYFGPGTRLTVL.